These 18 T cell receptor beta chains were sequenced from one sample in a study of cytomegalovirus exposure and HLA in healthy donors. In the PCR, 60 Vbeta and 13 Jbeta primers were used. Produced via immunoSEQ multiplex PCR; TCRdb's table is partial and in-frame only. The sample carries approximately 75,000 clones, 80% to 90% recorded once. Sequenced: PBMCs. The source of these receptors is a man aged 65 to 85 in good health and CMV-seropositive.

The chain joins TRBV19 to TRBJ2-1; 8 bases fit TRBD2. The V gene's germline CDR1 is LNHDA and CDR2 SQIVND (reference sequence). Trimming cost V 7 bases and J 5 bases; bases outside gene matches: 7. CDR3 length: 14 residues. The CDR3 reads CASKKRENHNEQFF. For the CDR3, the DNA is TGTGCCAGTAAAAAGCGGGAGAATCACAATGAGCAGTTCTTC.

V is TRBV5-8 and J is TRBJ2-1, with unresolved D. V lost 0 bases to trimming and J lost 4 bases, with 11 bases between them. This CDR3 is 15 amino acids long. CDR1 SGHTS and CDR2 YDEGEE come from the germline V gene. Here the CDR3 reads CASSLGGRIYNEQFF. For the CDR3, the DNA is TGTGCCAGCAGCTTGGGCGGAAGAATTTACAATGAGCAGTTCTTC.

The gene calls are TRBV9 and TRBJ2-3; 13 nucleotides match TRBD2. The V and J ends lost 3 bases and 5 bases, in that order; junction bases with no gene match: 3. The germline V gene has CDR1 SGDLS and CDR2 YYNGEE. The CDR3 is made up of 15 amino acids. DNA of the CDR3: TGTGCCAGCAGCGACTGGACTAGCGGGGGAGATACGCAGTATTTT. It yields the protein CASSDWTSGGDTQYF.

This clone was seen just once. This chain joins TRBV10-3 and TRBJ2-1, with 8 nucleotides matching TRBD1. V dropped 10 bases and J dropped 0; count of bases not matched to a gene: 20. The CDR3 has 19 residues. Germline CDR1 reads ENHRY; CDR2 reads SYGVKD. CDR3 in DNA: TGTGCCACGGCCGGCAGGGGGCAACGGTCGTCAAGCTCCTACAATGAGCAGTTCTTC. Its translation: CATAGRGQRSSSSYNEQFF.

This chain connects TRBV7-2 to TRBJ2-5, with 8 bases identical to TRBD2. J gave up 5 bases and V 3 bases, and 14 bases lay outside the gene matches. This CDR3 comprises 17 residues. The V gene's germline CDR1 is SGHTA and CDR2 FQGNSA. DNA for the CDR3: TGTGCCAGCAGCTTGGTCAGCGGGAGAGGCCTCGGGGAGACCCAGTACTTC. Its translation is CASSLVSGRGLGETQYF.

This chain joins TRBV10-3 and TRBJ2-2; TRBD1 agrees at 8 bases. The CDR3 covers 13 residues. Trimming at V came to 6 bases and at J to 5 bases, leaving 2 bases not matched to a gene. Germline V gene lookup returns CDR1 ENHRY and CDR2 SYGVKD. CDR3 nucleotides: TGTGCCATCAGGGGGACAGGAACCGGGGAGCTGTTTTTT. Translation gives CAIRGTGTGELFF.

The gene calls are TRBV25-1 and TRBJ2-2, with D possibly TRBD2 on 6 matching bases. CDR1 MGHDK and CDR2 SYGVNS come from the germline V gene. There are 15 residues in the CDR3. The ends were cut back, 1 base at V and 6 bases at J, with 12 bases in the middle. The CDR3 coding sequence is TGTGCCAGCAGTGAATGGAGAGGGGAGGCCGGGGAGCTGTTTTTT. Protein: CASSEWRGEAGELFF.

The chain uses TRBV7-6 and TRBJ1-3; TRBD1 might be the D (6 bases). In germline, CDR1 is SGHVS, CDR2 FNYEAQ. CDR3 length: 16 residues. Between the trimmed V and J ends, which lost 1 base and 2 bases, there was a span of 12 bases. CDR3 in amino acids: CASSLDPQGPGNTIYF. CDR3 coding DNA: TGTGCCAGCAGCTTAGATCCACAGGGCCCTGGAAACACCATATATTTT.

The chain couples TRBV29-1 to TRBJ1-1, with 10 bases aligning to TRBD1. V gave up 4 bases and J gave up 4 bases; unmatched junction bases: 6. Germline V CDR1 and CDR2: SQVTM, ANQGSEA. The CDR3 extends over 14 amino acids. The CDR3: CSVASGTGVTEAFF. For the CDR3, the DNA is TGCAGCGTTGCCAGCGGGACAGGGGTCACTGAAGCTTTCTTT.

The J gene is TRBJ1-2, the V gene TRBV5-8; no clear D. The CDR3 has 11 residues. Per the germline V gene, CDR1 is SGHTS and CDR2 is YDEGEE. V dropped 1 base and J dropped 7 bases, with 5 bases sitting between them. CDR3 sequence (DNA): TGTGCCAGCAGCTTGCCCCGTGGCTACACCTTC. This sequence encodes CASSLPRGYTF.

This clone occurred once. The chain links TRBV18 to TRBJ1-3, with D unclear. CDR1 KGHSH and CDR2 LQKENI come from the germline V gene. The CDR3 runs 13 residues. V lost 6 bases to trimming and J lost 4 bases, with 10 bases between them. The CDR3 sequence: CASSPGIGNTIYF. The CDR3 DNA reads TGTGCCAGCTCCCCCGGTATCGGAAACACCATATATTTT.

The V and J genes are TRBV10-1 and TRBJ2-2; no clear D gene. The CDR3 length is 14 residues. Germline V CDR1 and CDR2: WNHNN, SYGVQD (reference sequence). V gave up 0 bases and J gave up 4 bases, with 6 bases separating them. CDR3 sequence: CASSESPVTGELFF. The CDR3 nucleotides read TGCGCCAGCAGTGAGTCCCCAGTCACCGGGGAGCTGTTTTTT.

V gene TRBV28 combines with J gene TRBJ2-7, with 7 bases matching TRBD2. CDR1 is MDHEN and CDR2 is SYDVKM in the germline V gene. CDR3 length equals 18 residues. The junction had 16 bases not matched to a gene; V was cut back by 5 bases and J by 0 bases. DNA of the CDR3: TGTGCCAGCAGTCCCACCGACGCTAGCGGATATAGCTCCTACGAGCAGTACTTC. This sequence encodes CASSPTDASGYSSYEQYF.

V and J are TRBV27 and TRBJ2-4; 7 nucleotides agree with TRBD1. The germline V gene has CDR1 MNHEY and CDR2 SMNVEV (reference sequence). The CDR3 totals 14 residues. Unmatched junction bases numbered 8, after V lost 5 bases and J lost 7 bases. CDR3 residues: CASSSRLQGNIQYF. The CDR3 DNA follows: TGTGCCAGCAGTAGCCGACTACAGGGGAACATTCAGTACTTC.

CDR3 nucleotide sequence: TGCGCCAGCAGCTTGGGACAGGGGGCCCCAGAGACCCAGTACTTC. This sequence encodes CASSLGQGAPETQYF. This sequence joins TRBV5-1 and TRBJ2-5, with TRBD1 matching 10 bases. This CDR3 is 15 amino acids long. Trimming cost V 0 bases and J 4 bases; bases outside gene matches: 3. Germline loops: CDR1 SGHRS, CDR2 YFSETQ.

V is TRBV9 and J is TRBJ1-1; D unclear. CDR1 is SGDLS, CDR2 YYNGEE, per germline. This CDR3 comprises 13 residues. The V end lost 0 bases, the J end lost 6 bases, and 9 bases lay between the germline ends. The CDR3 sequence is CASSVGSSAEAFF. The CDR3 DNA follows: TGTGCCAGCAGCGTAGGCAGTAGCGCTGAAGCTTTCTTT.

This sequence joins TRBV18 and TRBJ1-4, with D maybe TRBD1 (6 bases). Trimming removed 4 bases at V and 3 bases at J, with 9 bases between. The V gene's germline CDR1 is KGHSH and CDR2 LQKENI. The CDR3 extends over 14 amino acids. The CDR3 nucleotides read TGTGCCAGCTCACAGCGGGGGCCTAATGAAAAACTGTTTTTT. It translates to CASSQRGPNEKLFF.

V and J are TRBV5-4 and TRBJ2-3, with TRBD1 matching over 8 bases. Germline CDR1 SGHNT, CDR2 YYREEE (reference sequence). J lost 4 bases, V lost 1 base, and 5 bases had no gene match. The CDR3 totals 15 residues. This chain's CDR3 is CASSLYLQGADTQYF. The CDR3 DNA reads TGTGCCAGCAGCTTGTATTTACAGGGGGCAGATACGCAGTATTTT.